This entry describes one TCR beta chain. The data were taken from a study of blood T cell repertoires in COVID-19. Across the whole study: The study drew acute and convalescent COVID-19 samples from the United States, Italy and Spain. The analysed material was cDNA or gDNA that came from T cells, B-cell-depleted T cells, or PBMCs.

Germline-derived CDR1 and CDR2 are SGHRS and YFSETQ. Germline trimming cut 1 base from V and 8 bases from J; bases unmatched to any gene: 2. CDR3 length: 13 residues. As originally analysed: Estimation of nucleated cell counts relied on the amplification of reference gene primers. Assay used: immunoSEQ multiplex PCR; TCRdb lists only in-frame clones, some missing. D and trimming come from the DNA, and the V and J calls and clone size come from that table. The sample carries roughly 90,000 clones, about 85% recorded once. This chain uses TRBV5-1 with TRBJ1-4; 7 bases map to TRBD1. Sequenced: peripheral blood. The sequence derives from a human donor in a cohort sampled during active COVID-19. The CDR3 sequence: CASSLTGEEKLFF. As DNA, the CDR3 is TGCGCCAGCAGCTTGACAGGGGAGGAAAAACTGTTTTTT.